The 26 T cell receptor beta chains below were found in one sample sequenced in a study of blood T cell repertoires in COVID-19. Here immunoSEQ multiplex PCR was the method, and the copy in TCRdb shows in-frame clones only, minus some. The data contain 80,000 to 100,000 clones, approximately 79% of them singletons. Input material: peripheral blood. The source is an older man with COVID-19, enrolled during active disease.

CDR3 loop: CASSLTRDIGLAGTYEQYF. The CDR3 DNA is TGTGCCAGCAGCTTAACTAGGGACATAGGACTAGCGGGTACCTACGAGCAGTACTTC. The rearrangement uses TRBV7-3 and TRBJ2-7; 11 nucleotides match TRBD2. CDR1 and CDR2 (germline): SGHTA, FQGTGA. V was clipped by 0 bases and J by 2 bases; unmatched bases: 12. The CDR3 spans 19 residues.

This clone was seen once. The rearrangement joins TRBV28 to TRBJ2-2; 7 nucleotides match TRBD1. This CDR3 region has 13 residues. The junction had 3 bases not matched to a gene; V was cut back by 8 bases and J by 3 bases. CDR1 MDHEN and CDR2 SYDVKM come from the germline V gene. The CDR3 region has the DNA TGTGCCAGCTGGGACAGTTACACCGGGGAGCTGTTTTTT. Translation gives CASWDSYTGELFF.

CDR3 residues: CASSTSLGAGGTYEQYF. Written as DNA, the CDR3 is TGTGCCAGTAGTACCAGCCTTGGAGCGGGAGGTACCTACGAGCAGTACTTC. This chain connects TRBV19 to TRBJ2-7; 9 nucleotides align to TRBD2. Trimming removed 4 bases from V and 2 bases from J; junction bases left unmatched: 12. Looked up from germline, CDR1 is LNHDA and CDR2 is SQIVND (reference sequence). The CDR3 runs 17 residues.

This clone was observed once. This chain links TRBV24-1 with TRBJ2-5, with D uncertain. Germline CDR1 is KGHDR and CDR2 is SFDVKD. The CDR3 is 14 residues long. Trimming took off 3 bases at V and 6 bases at J, with 13 bases between the two ends. In nucleotides, the CDR3 is TGTGCCACCAGTGATCCCCGGGTAGCACAGACCCAGTACTTC. It codes for CATSDPRVAQTQYF.

The chain links TRBV9 to TRBJ2-1; the D is unclear. This CDR3 is built from 14 residues. Trimming shortened V by 0 bases and J by 2 bases, and 6 bases separated the two germline ends. The germline CDR1 and CDR2 sequences are SGDLS and YYNGEE. CDR3 DNA sequence: TGTGCCAGCAGCGTAGGAGGCACCTACAATGAGCAGTTCTTC. This codes for CASSVGGTYNEQFF.

The chain uses TRBV12-5 and TRBJ2-3, with D possibly being TRBD2 (6 bases). V was trimmed by 1 base and J by 1 base, leaving 9 bases between them. From germline, CDR1 is LGHNT and CDR2 FRNRAP. The CDR3 spans 15 residues. The CDR3 loop is CASGLGLVGTDTQYF. Written as DNA, the CDR3 is TGTGCTAGTGGTTTGGGACTAGTTGGCACAGATACGCAGTATTTT.

This sequence joins TRBV27 and TRBJ2-1; 9 bases fit TRBD2. Germline CDR1 MNHEY, CDR2 SMNVEV (reference sequence). This CDR3 is built from 15 residues. V shed 6 bases and J 0 bases; nucleotides not matched to a gene: 3. CDR3 DNA: TGTGCCAGCAGCTATAGCGGGAGCTCCTACAATGAGCAGTTCTTC. This encodes CASSYSGSSYNEQFF.

The chain recombines TRBV5-1 with TRBJ1-1, with TRBD1 matching over 8 bases. Germline values: CDR1 SGHRS, CDR2 YFSETQ. The trim removed 2 bases at V and 1 base at J, leaving 19 bases unmatched. The CDR3 is made up of 20 amino acids. The CDR3 DNA reads as TGCGCCAGCAGCTTCGCACCACGACAGGGGCGACAAACCAAGAACACTGAAGCTTTCTTT. Its protein product is CASSFAPRQGRQTKNTEAFF.

The chain combines TRBV11-2 with TRBJ2-7; the match to TRBD2 covers 13 bases. The CDR3 sequence is 16 residues long. The junction had 8 bases not matched to a gene; V was cut back by 5 bases and J by 4 bases. CDR1 and CDR2 (germline): SGHAT, FQNNGV. The CDR3 DNA follows: TGTGCCAGCAGCCCCTTGACTAGCGGGAGGCGGTACGAGCAGTACTTC. Encoded protein: CASSPLTSGRRYEQYF.

V is TRBV20-1 and J is TRBJ1-2; tentative D call: TRBD1 (6 bases). Germline lookup yields CDR1 DFQATT and CDR2 SNEGSKA (reference sequence). V was trimmed by 5 bases and J by 2 bases, leaving 6 bases between them. There are 11 residues in the CDR3. CDR3 in DNA: TGCAGTGCTGACAGGAACTATGGCTACACCTTC. Protein: CSADRNYGYTF.

The chain recombines TRBV19 with TRBJ2-2; possible D gene TRBD2, 6 bases. This CDR3 has 14 amino acids. Trimming left V 1 base short and J 5 bases short, with 8 bases between. Per the germline V gene, CDR1 is LNHDA and CDR2 is SQIVND (reference sequence). CDR3 coding DNA: TGTGCCAGTAGTATAGGGGCGGGGACCGGGGAGCTGTTTTTT. It encodes CASSIGAGTGELFF.

The gene calls are TRBV25-1 and TRBJ2-1, with 9 bases aligning to TRBD2. Per the germline V gene, CDR1 is MGHDK and CDR2 is SYGVNS. The CDR3 runs 14 residues. V shed 6 bases and J 6 bases; nucleotides not matched to a gene: 6. CDR3: CASSTGLAVNEQFF. Here the CDR3 DNA reads TGTGCCAGCAGCACGGGACTAGCAGTCAATGAGCAGTTCTTC.

The chain joins TRBV19 to TRBJ2-2; TRBD1 might be the D (5 bases). V lost 7 bases and J lost 6, with 15 bases in between. Germline CDR1 is LNHDA and CDR2 is SQIVND (reference sequence). The CDR3 has 14 residues. The CDR3 region has the DNA TGTGCCAGTAAAGACAGCGAAACCTCCGGGGAGCTGTTTTTT. Its protein is CASKDSETSGELFF.

The V and J genes are TRBV6-5 and TRBJ1-1; D may be TRBD1 (6 bases). Germline CDR1 is MNHEY and CDR2 is SVGAGI. Between the trimmed V and J ends, which lost 0 bases and 5 bases, there was a span of 13 bases. The CDR3 is 15 residues long. DNA of the CDR3: TGTGCCAGCAGTTACTCCGACAGGTTAGGGACTGAAGCTTTCTTT. It specifies CASSYSDRLGTEAFF.

The rearrangement uses TRBV6-5 and TRBJ2-7, with a tentative D call TRBD1 (5 bases). Looked up from germline, CDR1 is MNHEY and CDR2 is SVGAGI. V gave up 6 bases and J gave up 2 bases, with 14 bases separating them. The CDR3 has 14 amino acids. CDR3 protein: CASRPDSSPYEQYF. The CDR3, as DNA: TGTGCCAGCAGACCAGACAGTTCCCCCTACGAGCAGTACTTC.

The CDR3 DNA is TGTGCCAGCAGCAATACAGGGGCCCGCTATGGCTACACCTTC. This translates into CASSNTGARYGYTF. The rearrangement joins TRBV6-5 to TRBJ1-2, with 7 nucleotides matching TRBD1. This CDR3 is built from 14 residues. The trim removed 6 bases at V and 4 bases at J, leaving 8 bases unmatched. CDR1 and CDR2 (germline): MNHEY, SVGAGI.

The V call is TRBV27, the J call TRBJ2-7; TRBD2 matches at 10 bases. From germline, CDR1 is MNHEY and CDR2 SMNVEV (reference sequence). The CDR3 runs to 16 residues. Losses at the gene ends were 7 bases for V and 8 bases for J; bases not matched to a gene: 17. CDR3 nucleotides: TGTGCCAGCACCCTCCTGGCTAGCGGGAGTCACTCGCAGCAGTACTTC. Encoded protein: CASTLLASGSHSQQYF.

This clone showed up just a few times. This rearrangement joins TRBV20-1 to TRBJ2-3; D is unresolved. The germline V gene has CDR1 DFQATT and CDR2 SNEGSKA (reference sequence). The CDR3 sequence is 11 residues long. In DNA form, the CDR3 reads TGCAGCCATCGGGTGGCGGATACGCAGTATTTT. This sequence encodes CSHRVADTQYF.

The gene calls are TRBV7-2 and TRBJ2-5; D uncertain. Germline V gives CDR1 SGHTA, CDR2 FQGNSA. The CDR3 runs 15 residues. V lost 1 base, J lost 2 bases, and 11 bases lay in between. CDR3 sequence: CASSLGGFEQETQYF. In DNA, the CDR3 is TGTGCCAGCAGCTTAGGCGGTTTTGAACAAGAGACCCAGTACTTC.

The CDR3 coding sequence is TGCAGCGTTGAGGGGGTGGGAGGGGATTTTACTGAAGCTTTCTTT. Translation gives CSVEGVGGDFTEAFF. V is TRBV29-1 and J is TRBJ1-1; D is perhaps TRBD1 (5 bases). This CDR3 spans 15 amino acids. CDR1 and CDR2 (germline): SQVTM, ANQGSEA. V gave up 3 bases and J gave up 5 bases, with 19 bases separating them.

The chain carries TRBV9 and TRBJ2-1; 10 bases are shared with TRBD2. The CDR3 length is 19 residues. Trimming took 5 bases from V and 0 from J; bases not matched to a gene: 14. Germline lookup yields CDR1 SGDLS and CDR2 YYNGEE. This chain's CDR3 is CASSSPRRTSGSSYNEQFF. In nucleotides, the CDR3 is TGTGCCAGCAGTTCCCCAAGGCGGACTAGCGGAAGCTCCTACAATGAGCAGTTCTTC.

A single count supports this clone. CDR3: CASSRTGTSGSSYNEQFF. The CDR3 bases are TGTGCCAGCAGTCGTACCGGGACTAGCGGGAGCTCCTACAATGAGCAGTTCTTC. The gene calls are TRBV27 and TRBJ2-1, with 14 bases that match TRBD2. The CDR3 spans 18 residues. Germline loops: CDR1 MNHEY, CDR2 SMNVEV (reference sequence). Trimming took 5 bases from V and 0 from J; bases not matched to a gene: 6.

V usage is TRBV20-1 and J usage is TRBJ2-7; D unclear. Germline V CDR1 and CDR2: DFQATT, SNEGSKA (reference sequence). CDR3 length: 11 amino acids. V lost 3 bases to trimming and J lost 4 bases, with 7 bases between them. The CDR3 protein is CSARAAYEQYF. The CDR3 DNA is TGCAGTGCTAGGGCGGCTTACGAGCAGTACTTC.

This clone showed up just a few times. The chain carries TRBV12-3 or TRBV12-4 and TRBJ1-5; D may be TRBD1 (6 bases). Deletions cut 3 bases from V and 7 bases from J, with 10 bases between. The CDR3 runs to 13 residues. In nucleotides, the CDR3 is TGTGCCAGCAGTTTGGGGGGGCGGCAGCCCCAGCATTTT. Translating it yields CASSLGGRQPQHF.

The rearrangement links TRBV7-6 to TRBJ2-7, with TRBD1 identical over 7 bases. Germline V gene sequence: CDR1 SGHVS, CDR2 FNYEAQ. CDR3 length: 17 residues. V shed 0 bases, J shed 3 bases, and the junction held 11 bases outside the gene matches. The CDR3 region is CASSLASTGIGSYEQYF. In DNA, the CDR3 is TGTGCCAGCAGCTTAGCCTCGACAGGGATCGGTAGCTACGAGCAGTACTTC.

The chain is built from TRBV6-2 or TRBV6-3 and TRBJ2-4; 7 bases fit TRBD2. This CDR3 is built from 13 residues. Germline V lookup: CDR1 MNHEY, CDR2 SVGEGT. V dropped 5 bases and J dropped 3; count of bases not matched to a gene: 1. For the CDR3, the DNA is TGTGCCAGCAGTCGCGGGAGCAAAAACATTCAGTACTTC. Protein: CASSRGSKNIQYF.